What follows describes a single TCR beta chain. Its antigen remains unidentified. V gave up 8 bases and J gave up 6 bases, with 19 bases separating them. The CDR3 extends over 15 amino acids. Germline CDR1 is LNHDA and CDR2 is SQIVND (reference sequence). These data come from a study of a mutant IDH1 vaccine in newly diagnosed glioma. TCRdb's table, derived via immunoSEQ multiplex PCR, lists solely in-frame clones and lacks some. The table lists 70,000 to 90,000 clones, over 75% of them singletons. The time point was: week 5, during vaccination. What each vaccine dose contained was 300 ug of mutant IDH1 20-mer peptide, accompanied by topical imiquimod.

The specimen comprised PBMCs, sampled from a glioma patient whose treatment included an IDH1 peptide vaccine. The chain has TRBV19 and TRBJ1-4, with unresolved D. This sequence originates from a woman aged 50 to 60 with glioma. In DNA form, the CDR3 reads TGTGCCAGTGCGTCTAGGGAGGGCTTCTATGAAAAACTGTTTTTT. It codes for CASASREGFYEKLFF.